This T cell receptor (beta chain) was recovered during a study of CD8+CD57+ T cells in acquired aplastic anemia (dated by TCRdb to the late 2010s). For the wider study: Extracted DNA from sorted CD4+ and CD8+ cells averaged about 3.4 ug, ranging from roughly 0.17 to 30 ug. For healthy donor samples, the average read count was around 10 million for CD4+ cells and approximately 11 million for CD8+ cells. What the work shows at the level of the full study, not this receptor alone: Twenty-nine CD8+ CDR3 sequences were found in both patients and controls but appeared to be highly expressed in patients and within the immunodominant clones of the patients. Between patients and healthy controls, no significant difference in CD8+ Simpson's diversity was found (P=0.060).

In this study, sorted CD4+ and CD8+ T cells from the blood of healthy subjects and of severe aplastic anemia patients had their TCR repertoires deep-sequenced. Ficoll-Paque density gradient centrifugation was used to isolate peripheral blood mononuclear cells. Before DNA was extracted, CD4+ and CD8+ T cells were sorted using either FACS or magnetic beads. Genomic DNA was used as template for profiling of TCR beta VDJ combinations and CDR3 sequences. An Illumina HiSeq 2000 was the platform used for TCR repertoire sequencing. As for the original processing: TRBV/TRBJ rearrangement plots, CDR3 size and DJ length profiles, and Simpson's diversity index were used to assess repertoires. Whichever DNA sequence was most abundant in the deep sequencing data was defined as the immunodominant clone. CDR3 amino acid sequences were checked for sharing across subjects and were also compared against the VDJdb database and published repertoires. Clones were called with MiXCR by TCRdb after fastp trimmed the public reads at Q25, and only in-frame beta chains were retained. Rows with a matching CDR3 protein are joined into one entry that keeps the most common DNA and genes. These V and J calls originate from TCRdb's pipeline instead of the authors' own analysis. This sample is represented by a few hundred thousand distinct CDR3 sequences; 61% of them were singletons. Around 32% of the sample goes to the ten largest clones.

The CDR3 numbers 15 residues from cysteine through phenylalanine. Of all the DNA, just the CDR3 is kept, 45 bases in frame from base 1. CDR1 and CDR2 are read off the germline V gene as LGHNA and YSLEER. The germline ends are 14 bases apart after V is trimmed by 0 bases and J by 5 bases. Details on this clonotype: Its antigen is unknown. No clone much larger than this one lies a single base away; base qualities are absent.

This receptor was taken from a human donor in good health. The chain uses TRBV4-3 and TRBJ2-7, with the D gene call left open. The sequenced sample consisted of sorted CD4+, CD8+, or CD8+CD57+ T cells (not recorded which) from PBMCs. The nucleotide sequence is TGCGCCAGCAGCCAAGATGTTCGCATAGAGGACGAGCAGTACTTC. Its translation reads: CASSQDVRIEDEQYF.